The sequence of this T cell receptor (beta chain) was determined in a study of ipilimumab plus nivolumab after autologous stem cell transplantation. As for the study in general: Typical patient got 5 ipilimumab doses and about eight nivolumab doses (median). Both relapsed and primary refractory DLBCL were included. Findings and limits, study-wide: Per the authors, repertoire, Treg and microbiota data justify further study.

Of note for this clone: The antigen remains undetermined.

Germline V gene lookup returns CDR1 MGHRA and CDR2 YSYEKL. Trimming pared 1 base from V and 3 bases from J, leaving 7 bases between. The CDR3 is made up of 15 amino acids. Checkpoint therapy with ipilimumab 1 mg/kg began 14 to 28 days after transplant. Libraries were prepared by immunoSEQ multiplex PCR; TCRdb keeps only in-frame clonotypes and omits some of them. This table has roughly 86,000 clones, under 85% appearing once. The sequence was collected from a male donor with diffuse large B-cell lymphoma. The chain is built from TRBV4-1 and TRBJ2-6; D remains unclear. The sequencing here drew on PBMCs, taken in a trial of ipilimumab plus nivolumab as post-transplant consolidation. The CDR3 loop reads CASSQVGFGANVLTF. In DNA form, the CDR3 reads TGCGCCAGCAGCCAAGTAGGGTTTGGGGCCAACGTCCTGACTTTC.